Listed below are T cell receptor beta chains from one sample, sequenced in a study of blood T cell repertoires in COVID-19. Some clones are missing from TCRdb's copy, which holds only in-frame ones; the method was immunoSEQ multiplex PCR. In the table there are 60,000 to 70,000 clones, 74% of which are singletons. Source material: peripheral blood. The receptors derive from a woman of 80 years or more with acute or convalescent COVID-19. Both conserved end residues are part of each CDR3. Each record gives: D gene, V gene, clone size, J gene, CDR3 DNA, CDR3 protein. D genes are given only for firm matches. Clone size appears in some rows only: once, few, many, or a class for an expanded clone.

.	TRBV7-2	.	TRBJ2-7	TGTGCCAGCAGTCAAAACTTCTACGAGCAGTACTTC	CASSQNFYEQYF
TRBD1	TRBV4-1	.	TRBJ1-6	TGCGCCAGCAGCCTAAGGACAGGGGCGAATTCACCCCTCCACTTT	CASSLRTGANSPLHF
TRBD1	TRBV19	.	TRBJ1-1	TGTGCCAGTACCCTCGGGGCCGGGACAGCGAACACTGAAGCTTTCTTT	CASTLGAGTANTEAFF
TRBD2	TRBV19	.	TRBJ2-7	TGTGCCAGTAGTATGACTAGCGGGAGATCCTACGAGCAGTACTTC	CASSMTSGRSYEQYF
.	TRBV19	few	TRBJ2-1	TGTGCCAGTAGTATAACGGGCGGGGCTGGGAGCAATGAGCAGTTCTTC	CASSITGGAGSNEQFF
.	TRBV7-2	.	TRBJ2-5	TGTGCCAGCAGCTTAGTGGGGGCCCAAGAGACCCAGTACTTC	CASSLVGAQETQYF
TRBD1	TRBV11-1	.	TRBJ1-4	TGTGCCAGCAGCTGGAGCGGGACAGGGAATGAAAAACTGTTTTTT	CASSWSGTGNEKLFF
TRBD2	TRBV11-2	.	TRBJ2-1	TGTGCCAGCAGCTTAGTTCCGGGAGGTGTAAACAATGAGCAGTTCTTC	CASSLVPGGVNNEQFF
.	TRBV12-3/TRBV12-4	few	TRBJ1-1	TGTGCCAGCAGTTTGTCCCCGTTGACTGAAGCTTTCTTT	CASSLSPLTEAFF
TRBD2	TRBV5-1	few	TRBJ2-2	TGCGCCAGCAGCCCTTTAGTAGCGGGAGGAGCCGGGGAGCTGTTTTTT	CASSPLVAGGAGELFF
TRBD1	TRBV5-1	.	TRBJ2-7	TGCGCCAGCAGCACCACAGGGGGCCCTCCCTACGAGCAGTACTTC	CASSTTGGPPYEQYF
.	TRBV3-1/TRBV3-2	.	TRBJ2-3	TGTGCCAGCAGCCAAGATAGGGGCAGGGGCACAGATACGCAGTATTTT	CASSQDRGRGTDTQYF
.	TRBV27	.	TRBJ2-4	TGTGCCAGCAGTCCGGGCAGGGTTGACATTCAGTACTTC	CASSPGRVDIQYF
.	TRBV5-1	.	TRBJ1-2	TGCGCCAGCAGCCGCCGGGGGAACCCTAACTATGGCTACACCTTC	CASSRRGNPNYGYTF
TRBD1	TRBV28	.	TRBJ1-5	TGTGCCAGCAGTTTTTCAGGGGGCGGAAATCAGCCCCAGCATTTT	CASSFSGGGNQPQHF
TRBD1	TRBV10-3	few	TRBJ1-6	TGTGCCGTCCGGGACAGGGTAGATTCACCCCTCCACTTT	CAVRDRVDSPLHF
TRBD1	TRBV5-1	.	TRBJ2-7	TGCGCCAGCAGCTGGAGGGACAGGGGATCCTACGAGCAGTACTTC	CASSWRDRGSYEQYF
TRBD1	TRBV6-5	.	TRBJ2-1	TGTGCCAGCAGAACACCAGGGGGACACAATGAGCAGTTCTTC	CASRTPGGHNEQFF
.	TRBV6-6	.	TRBJ1-5	TGTGCCAGCAGTTACTCGCAGTATAGCAATCAGCCCCAGCATTTT	CASSYSQYSNQPQHF
TRBD1	TRBV5-8	.	TRBJ1-5	TGTGCCAGCAGCTCTGGGGAGGACAGGCCGAATCAGCCCCAGCATTTT	CASSSGEDRPNQPQHF
.	TRBV2	.	TRBJ1-6	TGTGCCAGCAGTGAAGCCAGGGTTTCACCCCTCCACTTT	CASSEARVSPLHF
.	TRBV6-5	once	TRBJ2-5	TGTGCCAGCAGTTTCTCGGGCCCCCAAGAGACCCAGTACTTC	CASSFSGPQETQYF
.	TRBV30	.	TRBJ1-2	TGTGCCTGGAGTCCAGCTAACTATGGCTACACCTTC	CAWSPANYGYTF
.	TRBV7-3	few	TRBJ2-5	TGTGCCAGCAGCCTAGGTCGAGAGACCCAGTACTTC	CASSLGRETQYF
.	TRBV9	.	TRBJ1-4	TGTGCCAGCAGCGTAGGGGGGACAAAGAATGAAAAACTGTTTTTT	CASSVGGTKNEKLFF
.	TRBV19	.	TRBJ1-5	TGTGCCAGTAGTATAGCCAGGGTTAGCAATCAGCCCCAGCATTTT	CASSIARVSNQPQHF
TRBD2	TRBV5-1	.	TRBJ2-3	TGCGCCAGCAGCTCGGGGGATAGCGGGAGAACAGATACGCAGTATTTT	CASSSGDSGRTDTQYF
TRBD1	TRBV7-2	.	TRBJ1-5	TGTGCCAGCAGCTTATCGACAGGGGGGGTTCAGCCCCAGCATTTT	CASSLSTGGVQPQHF
TRBD2	TRBV19	few	TRBJ2-2	TGTGCCAGTACTCTCCGGTCTAGCGGGAGCCCCGGGGAGCTGTTTTTT	CASTLRSSGSPGELFF
TRBD1	TRBV7-9	once	TRBJ2-7	TGTGCCAGCAGCTTAGAAAACGGACAGGGGATAGGCTTC	CASSLENGQGIGF
.	TRBV7-8	.	TRBJ2-7	TGTGCCAGCAGCTTTATCGAAAGGGGCGAGCAGTACTTC	CASSFIERGEQYF
.	TRBV19	.	TRBJ2-7	TGTGCCAGTAGCCTAGGGGGGGATACCTACGAGCAGTACTTC	CASSLGGDTYEQYF
TRBD1	TRBV7-8	once	TRBJ1-2	TGTGCCAGCAGCTTTAGACAGGGGGCGAGTGGCTACACCTTC	CASSFRQGASGYTF
.	TRBV11-3	.	TRBJ1-5	TGTGCCAGCAGCCCCCAGGGTTCCAATCAGCCCCAGCATTTT	CASSPQGSNQPQHF
TRBD1	TRBV27	.	TRBJ2-1	TGTGCCAGCAGTCACCGCCCCGGGACAGGGAAATCCTACAATGAGCAGTTCTTC	CASSHRPGTGKSYNEQFF
TRBD2	TRBV27	.	TRBJ2-4	TGTGCCAGCAGTTCCGGGGGGGGGAAAAACATTCAGTACTTC	CASSSGGGKNIQYF
TRBD1	TRBV28	.	TRBJ1-6	TGTGCCAGCAGCACTGTCCCGGGACAGGGCTCACCCCTCCACTTT	CASSTVPGQGSPLHF
TRBD1	TRBV19	few	TRBJ2-5	TGTGCCAGTAGTATACTAGGACAGGGTGAAGAGACCCAGTACTTC	CASSILGQGEETQYF
.	TRBV6-2/TRBV6-3	.	TRBJ1-5	TGTGCCAGCAGTTTCCCCGGGACTTTCCGCAATCAGCCCCAGCATTTT	CASSFPGTFRNQPQHF
.	TRBV29-1	.	TRBJ1-1	TGCAGCGTCCGGACAGTATCATTGAACACTGAAGCTTTCTTT	CSVRTVSLNTEAFF
.	TRBV5-4	.	TRBJ2-2	TGTGCCAGCAGCACTCCCCAGCGGCGGACCGGGGAGCTGTTTTTT	CASSTPQRRTGELFF
TRBD1	TRBV14	few	TRBJ1-6	TGTGCCAGCAGCCAACGACAGGGTAATTCACCCCTCCACTTT	CASSQRQGNSPLHF
.	TRBV19	.	TRBJ2-3	TGTGCCAGTAGTCGAGTGGGGGCTAGCACAGATACGCAGTATTTT	CASSRVGASTDTQYF
.	TRBV5-1	.	TRBJ2-2	TGCGCCAGCAGCTTACAGAGGAACACCGGGGAGCTGTTTTTT	CASSLQRNTGELFF
TRBD1	TRBV30	.	TRBJ2-7	TGTGCCTGGAGTATGGACAGGGGCCACCCCTACGAGCAGTACTTC	CAWSMDRGHPYEQYF
.	TRBV12-2	.	TRBJ2-3	TGTGCAAGTCGCTTATGGCCGCCGAGCGGAGGGAGGAAGGATACGCAGTATTTT	CASRLWPPSGGRKDTQYF
.	TRBV2	once	TRBJ1-3	TGTGCCAGCAGCGCAGGGGTAACTGGAAACACCATATATTTT	CASSAGVTGNTIYF
TRBD2	TRBV28	.	TRBJ2-7	TGTGCCAGCAGTTTTGACCGACTAGCGGGGAGTATCTACGAGCAGTACTTC	CASSFDRLAGSIYEQYF
TRBD2	TRBV7-9	many	TRBJ2-1	TGTGCCAGCAGCCCGAGACTAGCCGGGGCCTACAATGAGCAGTTCTTC	CASSPRLAGAYNEQFF
TRBD1	TRBV5-6	.	TRBJ2-3	TGTGCCAGCAGCTTTGGGGGACAGGGGACAGATACGCAGTATTTT	CASSFGGQGTDTQYF
.	TRBV19	.	TRBJ2-3	TGTGCCAGTAGCAGATGGGGGGGCAAAGGAGATACGCAGTATTTT	CASSRWGGKGDTQYF
TRBD1	TRBV30	.	TRBJ2-2	TGTGCCTTGGTAGGGGACAGCAACACCGGGGAGCTGTTTTTT	CALVGDSNTGELFF
.	TRBV5-1	.	TRBJ2-3	TGCGCCAGCAGCATACAGCTAGATACGCAGTATTTT	CASSIQLDTQYF
TRBD2	TRBV5-1	.	TRBJ2-5	TGCGCCAGCAGCCCTAGCGGGAGGTACCAAGAGACCCAGTACTTC	CASSPSGRYQETQYF
TRBD1	TRBV11-2	few	TRBJ2-7	TGTGCCAGCAGCCTGGACAGGGATCACGAGCAGTACTTC	CASSLDRDHEQYF